This T cell receptor (beta chain) was observed in a study of breast tumors, draining lymph nodes, adjacent tissues. Study findings and constraints: Tumor TCR diversity was below lymph nodes but above nontumor tissue. Tumor T cell lymph node origin was a supported hypothesis, not proven.

Breast cancer patients provided tissue from their axillary draining lymph nodes. TCRdb redid the calling of the multiplex PCR reads with MiXCR, one entry per CDR3 protein. The repertoire consists of around 300,000 distinct CDR3 sequences, with around 30% occurring once and the leading ten covering about 1.2%. In this sample, this clonotype turned up many times. Its antigen is unidentified. Germline trimming cut 2 bases from V and 3 bases from J; bases unmatched to any gene: 1. CDR3 length: 13 amino acids. CDR1 and CDR2 from the germline V gene are WSHSY and SAAADI. The clonotype was recovered from a female donor with breast cancer. Some clones in this sample may be carry-over from other donors' samples. V is TRBV10-2 and J is TRBJ2-7; 7 nucleotides align to TRBD1. Input material: axillary lymph node tissue. The CDR3 coding sequence is TGCGCCAGCAGTGAGACAGGGGTCTACGAGCAGTACTTC. Translating gives CASSETGVYEQYF.